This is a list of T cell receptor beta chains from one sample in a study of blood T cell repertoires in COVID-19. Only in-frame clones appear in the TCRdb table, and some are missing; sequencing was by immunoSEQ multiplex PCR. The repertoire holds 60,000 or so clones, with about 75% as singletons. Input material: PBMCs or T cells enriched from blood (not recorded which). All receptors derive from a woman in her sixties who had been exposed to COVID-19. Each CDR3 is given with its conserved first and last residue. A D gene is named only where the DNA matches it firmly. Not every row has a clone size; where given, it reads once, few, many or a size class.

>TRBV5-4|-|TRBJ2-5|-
CASSLVAIPETQYF
TGTGCCAGCAGCTTGGTAGCTATCCCCGAGACCCAGTACTTC
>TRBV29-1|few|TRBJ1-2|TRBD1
CSVESFDRAGGNGYTF
TGCAGCGTTGAGAGTTTTGATCGGGCAGGGGGTAATGGCTACACCTTC
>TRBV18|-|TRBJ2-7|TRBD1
CASSPVISTGGGEQYF
TGTGCCAGCTCACCAGTAATATCGACAGGGGGCGGCGAGCAGTACTTC
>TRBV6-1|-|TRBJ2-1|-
CASSESVRGYNEQFF
TGTGCCAGCAGTGAATCGGTGCGGGGCTACAATGAGCAGTTCTTC
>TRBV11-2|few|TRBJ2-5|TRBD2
CASSSGGRASETQYF
TGTGCCAGCAGCTCCGGCGGGAGGGCCAGCGAGACCCAGTACTTC
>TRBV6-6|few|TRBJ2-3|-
CASTYTIFSRADSSTDTQYF
TGTGCCAGCACCTACACCATCTTTTCCCGAGCGGATTCTAGCACAGATACGCAGTATTTT
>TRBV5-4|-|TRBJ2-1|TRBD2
CASSPGLAGVGEQFF
TGTGCCAGCAGCCCCGGACTAGCGGGAGTGGGTGAGCAGTTCTTC
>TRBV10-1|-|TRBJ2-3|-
CASSESRLVSGDTQYF
TGCGCCAGCAGTGAGTCGAGACTAGTCTCGGGTGATACGCAGTATTTT
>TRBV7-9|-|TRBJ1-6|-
CASSSRGIETPLHF
TGTGCCAGCAGCTCCCGAGGGATCGAGACACCCCTCCACTTT
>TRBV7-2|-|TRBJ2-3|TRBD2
CASSPAGTSTRDTQYF
TGTGCCAGCAGCCCCGCCGGGACTAGCACGCGGGATACGCAGTATTTT
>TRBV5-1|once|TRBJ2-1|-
CASRQTGTQANEQFF
TGCGCCAGCAGACAAACCGGGACACAAGCGAATGAGCAGTTCTTC
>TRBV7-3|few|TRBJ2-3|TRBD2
CASSPGGGGTDTQYF
TGTGCCAGCAGCCCCGGTGGGGGGGGCACAGATACGCAGTATTTT
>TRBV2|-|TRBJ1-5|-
CASTGGDQPQHF
TGTGCCAGCACGGGGGGCGATCAGCCCCAGCATTTT
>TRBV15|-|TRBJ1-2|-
CATSRQGHGYTF
TGTGCCACCAGCAGACAGGGCCATGGCTACACCTTC
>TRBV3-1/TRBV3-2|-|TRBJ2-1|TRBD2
CASSWTSGDNEQFF
TGTGCCAGCAGCTGGACTAGCGGGGACAATGAGCAGTTCTTC
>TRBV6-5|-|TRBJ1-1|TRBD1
CASSYGTGGWGTEAFF
TGTGCCAGCAGTTACGGGACAGGTGGTTGGGGCACTGAAGCTTTCTTT
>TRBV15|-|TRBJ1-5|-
CATSRDQTGNQPQHF
TGTGCCACCAGCAGAGACCAAACAGGCAATCAGCCCCAGCATTTT
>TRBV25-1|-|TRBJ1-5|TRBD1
CASSGGTGFKPQHF
TGTGCCAGCAGTGGTGGGACAGGTTTCAAACCCCAGCATTTT
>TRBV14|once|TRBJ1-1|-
CASSRGGGRPLGAFF
TGTGCCAGCAGCAGGGGGGGTGGCAGGCCTCTTGGAGCTTTCTTT
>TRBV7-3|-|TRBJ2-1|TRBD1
CASSLSSGTGFNEQFF
TGTGCCAGCAGCTTAAGTTCCGGGACAGGGTTCAATGAGCAGTTCTTC
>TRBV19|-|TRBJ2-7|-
CASSPLMGTFNEQYF
TGTGCCAGTAGTCCCCTTATGGGGACATTCAACGAGCAGTACTTC
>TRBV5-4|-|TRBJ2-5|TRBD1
CASSLGDRGRQTQYF
TGTGCCAGCAGCTTGGGGGACAGGGGCCGGCAGACCCAGTACTTC
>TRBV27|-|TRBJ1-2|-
CASGLPQQGLYGYTF
TGTGCCAGCGGATTACCTCAACAGGGTCTCTATGGCTACACCTTC
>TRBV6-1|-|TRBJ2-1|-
CASSDILAGSSYNEQFF
TGTGCCAGCAGTGATATCTTGGCGGGGAGCTCCTACAATGAGCAGTTCTTC
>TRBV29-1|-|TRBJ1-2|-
CSVAGGAPYGYTF
TGCAGCGTTGCGGGGGGCGCCCCCTATGGCTACACCTTC
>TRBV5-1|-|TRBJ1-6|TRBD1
CASSLGQGARSPLHF
TGCGCCAGCAGCTTGGGACAGGGGGCGAGATCACCCCTCCACTTT
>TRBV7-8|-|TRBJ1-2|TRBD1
CASSRTGDYGYTF
TGTGCCAGCAGCCGGACAGGGGACTATGGCTACACCTTC
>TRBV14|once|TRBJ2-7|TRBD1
CASNHDRAYEQYF
TGTGCCAGCAACCATGACAGGGCCTACGAGCAGTACTTC
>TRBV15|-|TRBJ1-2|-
CATSRDRANYGYTF
TGTGCCACCAGCAGAGACAGGGCTAACTATGGCTACACCTTC
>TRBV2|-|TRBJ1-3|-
CASKSRDTYTIYF
TGTGCCAGCAAAAGCCGGGACACTTACACCATATATTTT
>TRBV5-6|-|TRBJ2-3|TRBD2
CASSPTSGTDTQYF
TGTGCCAGCAGCCCAACTAGCGGCACAGATACGCAGTATTTT
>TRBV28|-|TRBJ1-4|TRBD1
CASSPGGEKLFF
TGTGCCAGCAGTCCAGGGGGTGAAAAACTGTTTTTT
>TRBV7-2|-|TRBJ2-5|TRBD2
CASSPRTRIGETQYF
TGTGCCAGCAGCCCCCGGACTAGGATAGGCGAGACCCAGTACTTC
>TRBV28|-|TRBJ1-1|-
CASSLHGGSRGTEAFF
TGTGCCAGCAGTTTGCACGGCGGATCTAGGGGCACTGAAGCTTTCTTT
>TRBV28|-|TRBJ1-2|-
CASSFRVYGYTF
TGTGCCAGCAGTTTCCGGGTATATGGCTACACCTTC
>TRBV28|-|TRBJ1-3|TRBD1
CASTGTGLRNGNTIYF
TGTGCCAGCACTGGGACAGGGCTCCGAAATGGAAACACCATATATTTT
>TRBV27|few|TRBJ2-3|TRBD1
CASSLNPGTGGITQYF
TGTGCCAGCAGTTTGAACCCCGGGACAGGGGGTATTACGCAGTATTTT
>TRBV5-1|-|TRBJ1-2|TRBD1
CASKVDQGAIYGYTF
TGCGCCAGCAAGGTGGATCAGGGGGCGATCTATGGCTACACCTTC
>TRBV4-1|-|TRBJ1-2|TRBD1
CASSLLMGQGYGYTF
TGCGCCAGCAGCCTTCTTATGGGACAGGGATATGGCTACACCTTC